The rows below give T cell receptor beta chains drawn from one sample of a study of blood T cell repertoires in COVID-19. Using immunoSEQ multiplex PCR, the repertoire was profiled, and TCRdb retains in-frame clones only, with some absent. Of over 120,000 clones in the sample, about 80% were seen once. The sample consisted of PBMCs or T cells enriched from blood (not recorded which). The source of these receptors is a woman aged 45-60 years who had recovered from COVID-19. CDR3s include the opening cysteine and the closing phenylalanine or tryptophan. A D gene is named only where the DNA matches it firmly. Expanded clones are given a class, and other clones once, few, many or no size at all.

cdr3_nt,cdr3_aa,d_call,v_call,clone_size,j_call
TGCGCCAGCAGTGAGCCGACTAGCGGGAGCTCTCCCTACGAGCAGTACTTC,CASSEPTSGSSPYEQYF,TRBD2,TRBV10-2,NA,TRBJ2-7
TGTGCCAGCAGCCGGGGACAGGGGGACACCGGGGAGCTGTTTTTT,CASSRGQGDTGELFF,TRBD1,TRBV14,NA,TRBJ2-2
TGCGCCAGCAGCCAGGCGGGACCCCGTGGCTATGGCTACACCTTC,CASSQAGPRGYGYTF,NA,TRBV4-1,NA,TRBJ1-2
TGTGCCAGCAGTTACTCGAGGCCGGACAGGGGAAATGAAAAACTGTTTTTT,CASSYSRPDRGNEKLFF,TRBD1,TRBV6-2/TRBV6-3,NA,TRBJ1-4
TGTGCCAGCAGCTTAGATCCGGGACAGGGCCTCGAGCAGTACTTC,CASSLDPGQGLEQYF,TRBD1,TRBV11-2,NA,TRBJ2-7
TGTGCCAGCAGCCGAGGCAATCGGGAGCAGTTCTTC,CASSRGNREQFF,NA,TRBV12-3/TRBV12-4,once,TRBJ2-1
TGTGCCAGCAGCCCCACCTTGGGGGCGTATGGCTACACCTTC,CASSPTLGAYGYTF,NA,TRBV7-9,once,TRBJ1-2
TGTGCCAGCAGCCTGGACAGGGCTAATGAAGCTTTCTTT,CASSLDRANEAFF,TRBD1,TRBV3-1/TRBV3-2,NA,TRBJ1-1
TGTGCCAGCAGTGCGCAGGGGGTAAGGACTGAAGCTTTCTTT,CASSAQGVRTEAFF,TRBD1,TRBV2,NA,TRBJ1-1
TGTGCCAGCAGCCCCCATTCCGCTTCGGATTCACCCCTCCACTTT,CASSPHSASDSPLHF,NA,TRBV7-9,NA,TRBJ1-6
TGTGCCAGCAGTGACAGCCAATACCTTAATTCACCCCTCCACTTT,CASSDSQYLNSPLHF,NA,TRBV27,NA,TRBJ1-6
TGTGCCAGTCGTTCCGCAACTAATGAAAAACTGTTTTTT,CASRSATNEKLFF,NA,TRBV19,NA,TRBJ1-4
TGTGCTAGTGGTTTGAACGGGATGAGCTCCTACAATGAGCAGTTCTTC,CASGLNGMSSYNEQFF,NA,TRBV12-5,NA,TRBJ2-1
TGTGCCAGCCTGGAGAGCTCTGGAAACACCATATATTTT,CASLESSGNTIYF,NA,TRBV27,NA,TRBJ1-3
TGTGCCAGCAGCCAAAATGGGCTAGCGGGGTACAATGAGCAGTTCTTC,CASSQNGLAGYNEQFF,TRBD2,TRBV4-2,NA,TRBJ2-1
TGTGCCAGCAGCCCAGGACAGAAGAACACCGGGGAGCTGTTTTTT,CASSPGQKNTGELFF,NA,TRBV5-4,NA,TRBJ2-2
TGTGCCAGCAGCCGAGCGGGGGGTCACAATGAGCAGTTCTTC,CASSRAGGHNEQFF,TRBD2,TRBV28,NA,TRBJ2-1
TGTGCTAGTGGTCACCGGGACGGGGGGGATGATACGCAGTATTTT,CASGHRDGGDDTQYF,TRBD2,TRBV12-5,NA,TRBJ2-3
TGTGCCAGCAGCGAGGGCAGGGGAAGTGAAAAACTGTTTTTT,CASSEGRGSEKLFF,NA,TRBV2,NA,TRBJ1-4
TGTGCCAGCAGCCCATGGGGACAGGGGGAGACTGAAGCTTTCTTT,CASSPWGQGETEAFF,TRBD1,TRBV7-9,NA,TRBJ1-1